This T cell receptor (beta chain) originates from a study of T cell responses to AZD1222 COVID-19 vaccine. General study findings and limits: Sampling captured repertoires only after the peak T cell response. The donor cohort was predominantly white British with a female majority, and clonal diversity may have been underestimated.

Per the germline V gene, CDR1 is LNHDA and CDR2 is SQIVND (reference sequence). This CDR3 spans 14 amino acids. V was pared by 8 bases and J by 7 bases, with 17 bases between. Clones were read by immunoSEQ multiplex PCR, and TCRdb kept only the in-frame ones, dropping some. This sample has about 120,000 clones; approximately 90% occur once, and the top ten carry less than 1.3%. Second-dose timings of about 4 or about 12 weeks were pooled. On this clone: Its antigen is still unknown.

Source: peripheral blood, taken 28 days after the second AZD1222 dose. The receptor was derived from an adult who received the AZD1222 COVID-19 vaccine. The V call is TRBV19, the J call TRBJ1-4; possibly TRBD1 for D (5 bases). The CDR3 nucleotides read TGTGCCAGTGCCATGGACCGGGGGGGTGAAAAACTGTTTTTT. Protein product: CASAMDRGGEKLFF.